The 8 T cell receptor beta chains listed next were all sequenced from one sample in a study of blood T cell repertoires in COVID-19. TCRdb keeps only in-frame clones here, not all; method: immunoSEQ multiplex PCR. The sample has some 260,000 clones, around 90% seen once. Sequenced: peripheral blood. The receptors stem from a woman aged 30 to 39 with acute or convalescent COVID-19.

The CDR3 is CASKLAGAYNEQFF. As DNA, the CDR3 is TGTGCCAGCAAACTAGCGGGAGCCTACAATGAGCAGTTCTTC. V and J are TRBV27 and TRBJ2-1, with 11 bases identical to TRBD2. This CDR3 is 14 amino acids long. J was trimmed by 2 bases and V by 7 bases; bases with no gene match: 1. Looked up from germline, CDR1 is MNHEY and CDR2 is SMNVEV (reference sequence).

This clone was seen once. The chain uses TRBV7-9 and TRBJ2-1; weak D call: TRBD2 (5 bases). V lost 4 bases and J 0 bases, leaving 16 bases between the germline ends. The CDR3 loop spans 17 amino acids. Germline CDR1 and CDR2: SEHNR and FQNEAQ (reference sequence). The DNA for the CDR3 is TGTGCCAGCAGCTCGTCGTTATTGAGCGGCTCCTACAATGAGCAGTTCTTC. Protein sequence: CASSSSLLSGSYNEQFF. The full variable domain, completed using reference TRBV7-9 and TRBJ2-1, is DTGVSQNPRHKITKRGQNVTFRCDPISEHNRLYWYRQTLGQGPEFLTYFQNEAQLEKSRLLSDRFSAERPKGSFSTLEIQRTEQGDSAMYLCASSSSLLSGSYNEQFFGPGTRLTVL.

The chain combines TRBV30 with TRBJ2-1; 9 bases are a match to TRBD1. The germline V gene has CDR1 GTSNPN and CDR2 SVGIG (reference sequence). The CDR3 length is 16 residues. V gave up 0 bases and J gave up 5 bases; unmatched junction bases: 8. CDR3 sequence reads: CAWSVGVWTGDNEQFF. CDR3 bases: TGTGCCTGGAGTGTAGGCGTCTGGACAGGGGACAATGAGCAGTTCTTC.

The chain is built from TRBV4-3 and TRBJ2-2; the D gene is possibly TRBD1 (6 bases). Trimming pared 0 bases from V and 6 bases from J, leaving 14 bases between. Germline V CDR1 and CDR2: LGHNA, YSLEER. The CDR3 is 16 residues long. The CDR3 loop reads CASSQEGRQEAGELFF. The DNA of the CDR3 is TGCGCCAGCAGCCAAGAAGGAAGACAGGAGGCCGGGGAGCTGTTTTTT.

This chain uses TRBV2 with TRBJ2-7, with D unresolved. Trimming took off 4 bases at V and 3 bases at J, with 13 bases between the two ends. The CDR3 has 14 amino acids. Germline lookup yields CDR1 SNHLY and CDR2 FYNNEI. The DNA of the CDR3 is TGTGCCAGCAGTGTCGGTTTGGGCGACTACGAGCAGTACTTC. Residues: CASSVGLGDYEQYF.

The rearrangement links TRBV10-3 to TRBJ2-1; 8 bases are shared with TRBD2. V was clipped by 7 bases and J by 3 bases; unmatched bases: 8. This CDR3 spans 15 amino acids. CDR1 is ENHRY, CDR2 SYGVKD, per germline. The CDR3 loop reads CAIIHSGDFYNEQFF. In DNA, the CDR3 is TGTGCCATCATCCATAGCGGGGACTTCTACAATGAGCAGTTCTTC.

The chain couples TRBV24-1 to TRBJ1-6; D ambiguous. The CDR3 loop spans 13 amino acids. Trimming pared 3 bases from V and 8 bases from J, leaving 7 bases between. The germline V gene encodes CDR1 KGHDR and CDR2 SFDVKD. The CDR3 DNA reads as TGTGCCACCAGTGATACAGATTATTCACCCCTCCACTTT. Its translation: CATSDTDYSPLHF.

In its sample, this clone was seen a few times. The rearrangement uses TRBV9 and TRBJ1-2, with a weak D call TRBD1 (5 bases). This CDR3 has 16 amino acids. CDR1 is SGDLS, CDR2 YYNGEE, per germline. The germline V and J ends were trimmed by 2 bases and 1 base, with 15 bases remaining between them. CDR3 bases: TGTGCCAGCAGCGTGACCTCGGTAGGGGATAACTATGGCTACACCTTC. As protein: CASSVTSVGDNYGYTF.